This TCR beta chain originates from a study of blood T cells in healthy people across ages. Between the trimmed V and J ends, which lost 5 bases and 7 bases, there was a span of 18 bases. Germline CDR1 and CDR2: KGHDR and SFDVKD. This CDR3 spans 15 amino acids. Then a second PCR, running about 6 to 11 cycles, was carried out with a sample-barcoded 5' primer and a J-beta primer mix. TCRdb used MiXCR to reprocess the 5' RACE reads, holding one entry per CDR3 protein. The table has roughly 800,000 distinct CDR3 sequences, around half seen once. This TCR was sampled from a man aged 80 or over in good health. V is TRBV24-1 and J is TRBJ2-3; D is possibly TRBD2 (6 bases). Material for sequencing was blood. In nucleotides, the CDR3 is TGTGCCACCAGTGTACCGGGACGGGGGATCCATACGCAGTATTTT. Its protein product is CATSVPGRGIHTQYF.